The 25 T cell receptor beta chains presented below share a single source sample, sequenced in a study of T-cell memory formation after mild COVID-19. TCRdb re-derived calls from the 5' RACE reads in MiXCR, one entry per CDR3 protein. The repertoire holds 120,000 or so distinct CDR3 sequences, about 17% seen once, with 4% to 6% in the top ten. The specimen was PBMCs or a T cell subset sorted from them (not recorded which). All receptors come from a man younger than 30 who had mild COVID-19 (a few samples of this study predate the infection). Cell type and time point are not known.

This CDR3 is CASSWDTQETQYF. CDR3 bases: TGCGCCAGCAGCTGGGACACTCAAGAGACCCAGTACTTC. This rearrangement joins TRBV5-1 to TRBJ2-5; TRBD1 might be the D (6 bases). The CDR3 contains 13 residues. CDR1 and CDR2 from the germline V gene are SGHRS and YFSETQ. Trimming shortened V by 3 bases and J by 2 bases, and 8 bases separated the two germline ends. Full variable domain (remainder filled in from reference TRBV5-1 and TRBJ2-5): KAGVTQTPRYLIKTRGQQVTLSCSPISGHRSVSWYQQTPGQGLQFLFEYFSETQRNKGNFPGRFSGRQFSNSRSEMNVSTLELGDSALYLCASSWDTQETQYFGPGTRLLVL.

There are many counts of this clonotype. The chain uses TRBV12-3 or TRBV12-4 and TRBJ2-2; 7 bases are a match to TRBD1. V shed 7 bases and J 0 bases; nucleotides not matched to a gene: 8. The CDR3 runs 16 residues. CDR3 nucleotides: TGTGCCAGCAAGGTGCTAGGGGGCGCGAACACCGGGGAGCTGTTTTTT. As protein: CASKVLGGANTGELFF.

The rearrangement joins TRBV7-9 to TRBJ1-2; D is perhaps TRBD1 (5 bases). CDR3 length equals 18 residues. Germline lookup yields CDR1 SEHNR and CDR2 FQNEAQ (reference sequence). The V and J ends lost 3 bases and 1 base respectively, with 21 bases between them. The CDR3 region has the DNA TGTGCCAGCAGCTTGTGGGCTCCAAACAGGAAGTTTAACTATGGCTACACCTTC. Translating it yields CASSLWAPNRKFNYGYTF.

This clonotype was observed a few times. The J gene is TRBJ1-6, the V gene TRBV6-2 or TRBV6-3, with D hard to call. V was pared by 7 bases and J by 3 bases, with 4 bases between. Germline CDR1 MNHEY, CDR2 SVGEGT. The CDR3 runs 12 residues. This chain's CDR3 is CASMDYNSPLHF. CDR3 nucleotide sequence: TGTGCCAGCATGGACTATAATTCACCCCTCCACTTT.

The CDR3 DNA reads TGTGCCGCCAACGCGGGGGCGTCCTGGGAGCAGTACTTC. Its translation: CAANAGASWEQYF. The chain has TRBV24-1 and TRBJ2-7, with D possibly TRBD2 on 7 matching bases. The V end lost 12 bases, the J end lost 7 bases, and 21 bases lay between the germline ends. Germline lookup yields CDR1 KGHDR and CDR2 SFDVKD. The CDR3 runs to 13 residues.

This clonotype was counted only a few times. The chain is built from TRBV5-1 and TRBJ1-1; D is unclear. V dropped 4 bases and J dropped 7 bases, with 14 bases sitting between them. This CDR3 comprises 13 residues. The germline V gene has CDR1 SGHRS and CDR2 YFSETQ. CDR3 DNA sequence: TGCGCCAGCAGCCAAAATGAAAGAGGTGAAGCTTTCTTT. It specifies CASSQNERGEAFF.

The chain is built from TRBV4-3 and TRBJ2-3; 9 bases fit TRBD2. The CDR3 sequence is 17 residues long. Per germline, CDR1 LGHNA and CDR2 YSLEER. V shed 1 base and J 5 bases; nucleotides not matched to a gene: 10. In nucleotides, the CDR3 is TGCGCCAGCAGCCAAGTTCTGCAGCGGGGGGCCGGAGATACGCAGTATTTT. It is translated as CASSQVLQRGAGDTQYF.

This clonotype was seen only a few times. V gene TRBV18 combines with J gene TRBJ2-5; either TRBD1 or TRBD2 may fit D (5 bases each). The CDR3 totals 14 residues. Germline V lookup: CDR1 KGHSH, CDR2 LQKENI. The V gene lost 4 bases and the J gene lost 5 bases, with 14 bases spanning the gap. The CDR3 is CASSLMARGETQYF. CDR3 DNA sequence: TGTGCCAGCTCACTCATGGCGAGGGGCGAGACCCAGTACTTC.

This clonotype was seen just once. The rearrangement joins TRBV7-8 to TRBJ1-1; TRBD1 is a possible D gene (5 bases). This CDR3 spans 15 amino acids. CDR1 is SGHVS, CDR2 FQNEAQ, per germline. V dropped 1 base and J dropped 11 bases, with 20 bases sitting between them. In nucleotides, the CDR3 is TGTGCCAGCAGCTTAGTTTCTGGGAGGGGTGAAACGGCTTTCTTT. Amino acid sequence: CASSLVSGRGETAFF.

Ten or more counts support this clonotype. The rearrangement links TRBV5-1 to TRBJ2-3; D is unclear. Germline V CDR1 and CDR2: SGHRS, YFSETQ. The V end was cut by 0 bases, the J end by 4 bases, with 15 bases between. The CDR3 has 16 residues. CDR3 loop: CASSLVGLGSADTQYF. The DNA of the CDR3 is TGCGCCAGCAGCTTGGTTGGATTGGGGTCCGCAGATACGCAGTATTTT.

The chain uses TRBV7-9 and TRBJ1-2, with D perhaps matching TRBD1 (5 bases). CDR1 and CDR2 (germline): SEHNR, FQNEAQ (reference sequence). The V and J ends lost 1 base and 11 bases respectively, with 11 bases between them. The CDR3 runs 12 residues. CDR3 region: CASSLVVTAYTF. The CDR3 nucleotides read TGTGCCAGCAGCTTAGTTGTGACAGCTTACACCTTC. Full variable domain (outside the CDR3, taken from reference TRBV7-9 and TRBJ1-2): DTGVSQNPRHKITKRGQNVTFRCDPISEHNRLYWYRQTLGQGPEFLTYFQNEAQLEKSRLLSDRFSAERPKGSFSTLEIQRTEQGDSAMYLCASSLVVTAYTFGSGTRLTVV.

This clonotype was seen many times. The rearrangement joins TRBV20-1 to TRBJ2-5; D could derive from TRBD1 or TRBD2 (5 bases each). V lost 0 bases, J lost 5 bases, and 19 bases lay in between. Germline lookup yields CDR1 DFQATT and CDR2 SNEGSKA (reference sequence). The CDR3 is 16 residues long. This chain's CDR3 is CSARDPSLGVRETQYF. The CDR3 coding sequence is TGCAGTGCTAGAGATCCGTCGCTGGGGGTCCGGGAGACCCAGTACTTC.

The chain links TRBV11-2 to TRBJ2-7; 11 bases are shared with TRBD2. The V gene's germline CDR1 is SGHAT and CDR2 FQNNGV. The CDR3 sequence is 14 residues long. The ends lost 3 bases at V and 4 bases at J; junction bases unmatched: 2. This CDR3 reads CASSFSGGAYEQYV. The CDR3 DNA reads TGTGCCAGCAGCTTTAGCGGGGGGGCTTACGAGCAGTACGTC.

The rearrangement links TRBV19 to TRBJ1-4; D is perhaps TRBD1 (5 bases). Germline V gives CDR1 LNHDA, CDR2 SQIVND (reference sequence). V was shortened by 4 bases and J by 8 bases, with 14 bases between the two germline ends. The CDR3 consists of 14 residues. CDR3 protein: CASSNSGVREKLFF. The CDR3 coding sequence is TGTGCCAGTAGTAACTCGGGGGTGAGAGAAAAACTGTTTTTT.

This chain connects TRBV20-1 to TRBJ2-7, with TRBD2 matching 7 bases. Germline CDR1 reads DFQATT; CDR2 reads SNEGSKA (reference sequence). CDR3 length equals 15 residues. With V trimmed by 5 bases and J by 0 bases, 10 bases remained unmatched. In nucleotides, the CDR3 is TGCAGTGCTGGGCTTGGGGGGGGTGGCTCCTACGAGCAGTACTTC. It specifies CSAGLGGGGSYEQYF.

The rearrangement joins TRBV5-1 to TRBJ2-3; D uncertain. The CDR3 covers 13 residues. The germline V gene has CDR1 SGHRS and CDR2 YFSETQ. V was shortened by 3 bases and J by 1 base, with 6 bases between the two germline ends. CDR3 residues: CASSSTRTDTQYF. The CDR3 nucleotides are TGCGCCAGCAGCTCGACTCGCACAGATACGCAGTATTTT.

The chain has TRBV4-3 and TRBJ2-2, with D perhaps matching TRBD1 or TRBD2 (5 bases each). The CDR3 runs to 15 residues. Germline V gene sequence: CDR1 LGHNA, CDR2 YSLEER. The V and J ends lost 0 bases and 6 bases respectively, with 11 bases between them. The chain's CDR3 is CASSQESRGAGELFF. The CDR3 DNA is TGCGCCAGCAGCCAAGAGTCCCGGGGCGCCGGGGAGCTGTTTTTT.

The chain couples TRBV25-1 to TRBJ2-2, with D unresolved. Germline V gene data show CDR1 as MGHDK and CDR2 as SYGVNS. V lost 7 bases and J lost 4, with 7 bases in between. This CDR3 is 12 amino acids long. For the CDR3, the DNA is TGTGCCAGCACCCTTTCCACCGGGGAGCTGTTTTTT. It is translated as CASTLSTGELFF.

This clonotype has more than one count but fewer than ten. This sequence joins TRBV27 and TRBJ2-3; D is unclear. This CDR3 contains 14 residues. The germline V gene has CDR1 MNHEY and CDR2 SMNVEV (reference sequence). V was trimmed by 2 bases and J by 6 bases, leaving 12 bases between them. The CDR3 spells CASSLSGIEDTQYF. The CDR3 DNA follows: TGTGCCAGCAGTTTAAGTGGTATCGAGGATACGCAGTATTTT.

V gene TRBV5-1 combines with J gene TRBJ1-1; D unclear. The V end lost 4 bases, the J end lost 4 bases, and 14 bases lay between the germline ends. This CDR3 spans 14 amino acids. Germline values: CDR1 SGHRS, CDR2 YFSETQ. The CDR3 is CASSPVPEPTEAFF. The CDR3 DNA sequence: TGCGCCAGCAGCCCAGTCCCTGAACCCACTGAAGCTTTCTTT. Together with reference TRBV5-1 and TRBJ1-1, the CDR3 gives the full variable domain: KAGVTQTPRYLIKTRGQQVTLSCSPISGHRSVSWYQQTPGQGLQFLFEYFSETQRNKGNFPGRFSGRQFSNSRSEMNVSTLELGDSALYLCASSPVPEPTEAFFGQGTRLTVV.

In this sample, this clonotype turned up a few times. The V call is TRBV7-3, the J call TRBJ2-2, with D maybe TRBD2 (6 bases). CDR1 is SGHTA and CDR2 is FQGTGA in the germline V gene. CDR3 size: 15 residues. The V end was cut by 0 bases, the J end by 7 bases, with 12 bases between. The CDR3 spells CASSLTAPAGGELFF. The CDR3 nucleotides are TGTGCCAGCAGCTTAACGGCCCCAGCGGGCGGGGAGCTGTTTTTT.

This clonotype was found a few times. The chain is built from TRBV7-2 and TRBJ1-5; D remains ambiguous. The CDR3 sequence is 15 residues long. Per the germline V gene, CDR1 is SGHTA and CDR2 is FQGNSA. Trimming removed 5 bases at V and 6 bases at J, with 17 bases between. The CDR3 sequence is CASSAHWGESQPQHF. In DNA form, the CDR3 reads TGTGCCAGCAGCGCGCATTGGGGAGAGAGTCAGCCCCAGCATTTT.

The sample holds a few counts of this clonotype. The V and J genes are TRBV20-1 and TRBJ2-3; D is perhaps TRBD2 (5 bases). V lost 3 bases to trimming and J lost 2 bases, with 9 bases between them. Germline lookup yields CDR1 DFQATT and CDR2 SNEGSKA (reference sequence). The length of the CDR3 is 13 residues. CDR3 region: CSARDWFTDTQYF. The CDR3 DNA follows: TGCAGTGCTAGGGACTGGTTCACAGATACGCAGTATTTT.

The chain links TRBV6-2 or TRBV6-3 to TRBJ2-1; the D gene is possibly TRBD1 (5 bases). Trimming stripped 2 bases from V and 10 bases from J, with 9 bases between. Germline V gives CDR1 MNHEY, CDR2 SVGEGT. This CDR3 is 12 amino acids long. The DNA of the CDR3 is TGTGCCAGCAGTTACCACCCAGGGGAGCAGTTCTTC. Translated: CASSYHPGEQFF.

This clonotype was counted between two and nine times. The J gene is TRBJ2-3, the V gene TRBV20-1; D gene unclear. The germline gives CDR1 DFQATT, CDR2 SNEGSKA (reference sequence). Trimming left V 5 bases short and J 4 bases short, with 19 bases between. The CDR3 runs 15 residues. The CDR3, as DNA: TGCAGTGCTCGCCCCCTATTGGGTTTGGCAGATACGCAGTATTTT. Translated: CSARPLLGLADTQYF.